The clone carrying this T cell receptor beta chain was detected only once. The CDR3 does not end in the conserved phenylalanine or tryptophan, so this is likely a read error. The limits of the CDR3 on the DNA are not certain, so only TCRdb's listed CDR3 is given. The entry originates in a study of OX40 agonist ivuxolimab in advanced cancers. Only in-frame clones appear in the TCRdb table, and some are missing; sequencing was by immunoSEQ multiplex PCR. The data show fewer than 70,000 clones, more than 75% seen once. In germline, CDR1 is MGHRA, CDR2 YSYEKL. The CDR3 sequence runs 9 residues, both termini included.

This specimen consisted of CD4+ or CD8+ T cells sorted from blood, obtained in a trial of the OX40 agonist ivuxolimab. This TCR came from an adult with an advanced solid tumor such as melanoma, head and neck, liver or kidney cancer. V and J are TRBV4-1 and TRBJ1-2; the table's D call, TRBD1, was not checked against the DNA. The CDR3 reads CASSQDGTE.